The entry below gives a single TCR beta chain sequence along with its context. This sample stems from a study of cytomegalovirus exposure and HLA in healthy donors. The PCR was carried out with 60 Vbeta primers and 13 Jbeta primers. Method: immunoSEQ multiplex PCR; TCRdb's copy keeps in-frame clones and lacks some. The repertoire includes about 120,000 clones, 77% of them detected once, and 9.5% to 13% sits in the top ten. Despite likely unrecorded immune exposures, the donors were nominally healthy at the time of sampling. In germline, CDR1 is SNHLY, CDR2 FYNNEI. V was shortened by 8 bases and J by 5 bases, with 27 bases between the two germline ends. The CDR3 runs 17 residues.

The TCR was taken from a man aged 35-49 years in good health and CMV-seropositive. Input material: PBMCs. This rearrangement joins TRBV2 to TRBJ1-1; the D is unclear. The CDR3, as DNA: TGTGCCAGCGAAAAACGTCGGGTGGCGGGCGGCTTTACTGAAGCTTTCTTT. Its protein product is CASEKRRVAGGFTEAFF.